This paragraph reports one TCR beta chain. Its antigen remains undetermined. Base quality data are lacking; no much larger clone is found one base away. TCRbeta CDR3 regions were amplified from genomic DNA by means of the immunoSEQ Assay, a bias-controlled multiplex PCR. The authors' analysis ran thus. The number of nucleated cells in each sample was estimated from the amplification of reference gene primers within the assay. To quantify the absolute abundance of each unique TCRbeta CDR3 rearrangement, sequence reads were collapsed and filtered. For each sample, productive Simpson clonality was calculated as the square root of Simpson's diversity index over productive rearrangements. In its TCRdb copy, this immuneACCESS table keeps in-frame sequences only and misses some clones. Where compared with another copy, unresolved V genes explain less than half of these, and the others have no known cause. V, J and clone size are taken as reported in that table, and D and trimming were inferred from the DNA itself. Across this sample there are some 400,000 clones, with 70% to 90% seen only once. The ten largest clones represent under 3% of the sample.

The collaborating institutions used their own protocols to collect whole blood in K2EDTA tubes. Collaborator samples were shipped for TCRbeta analysis as frozen whole blood, isolated PBMCs, or DNA extracted from either sample type. The sample comes from a study of blood T cell repertoires in COVID-19 (dated by TCRdb to 2019 to 2021). Describing the broader study: Samples from collaborators originated in the United States, Italy and Spain and spanned both the acute and convalescent phases of COVID-19. The material from the prospective study consisted of cDNA or gDNA derived from T cells, B-cell-depleted T cells, or PBMCs. The dataset comprised deeply sampled blood TCRbeta repertoires from subjects exposed to, actively infected with, or recovered from COVID-19. Where available, HLA class I and class II types were taken from metadata supplied by the sample provider and were not determined by assay-based typing. Samples were obtained from the ongoing ImmuneRACE study (first 160 participants) and from some 1,200 subjects provided by 6 global collaborators. A de-identified subject ID, COVID-19 status, age in years and sex were almost always included in the sample metadata. The repertoires were released in a freely available public database meant as a resource for research on the immune response to SARS-CoV-2.

General findings and caveats noted by the study authors: The quantity of clinical and demographic metadata differed by source and by participant and was supplied without curation.

The germline V gene sets CDR1 to SGHTA and CDR2 to FQGNSA. The CDR3 goes from the cysteine to the phenylalanine over 19 residues. Of the read, only the CDR3 DNA is kept; its 57 bases are in frame from base 1. V has 4 bases trimmed and J has 0 bases trimmed; junction bases matching no gene number 12. The TCR was taken from a human donor in a cohort sampled during active COVID-19. This chain joins TRBV7-2 to TRBJ2-1; a stretch of 10 junction bases matches TRBD2. Sequencing used peripheral blood. Read as DNA, the sequence is TGTGCCAGCAGCTCCCCCGATAGCGGGGGGCCTAGCTCCTACAATGAGCAGTTCTTC. Its protein product is CASSSPDSGGPSSYNEQFF.